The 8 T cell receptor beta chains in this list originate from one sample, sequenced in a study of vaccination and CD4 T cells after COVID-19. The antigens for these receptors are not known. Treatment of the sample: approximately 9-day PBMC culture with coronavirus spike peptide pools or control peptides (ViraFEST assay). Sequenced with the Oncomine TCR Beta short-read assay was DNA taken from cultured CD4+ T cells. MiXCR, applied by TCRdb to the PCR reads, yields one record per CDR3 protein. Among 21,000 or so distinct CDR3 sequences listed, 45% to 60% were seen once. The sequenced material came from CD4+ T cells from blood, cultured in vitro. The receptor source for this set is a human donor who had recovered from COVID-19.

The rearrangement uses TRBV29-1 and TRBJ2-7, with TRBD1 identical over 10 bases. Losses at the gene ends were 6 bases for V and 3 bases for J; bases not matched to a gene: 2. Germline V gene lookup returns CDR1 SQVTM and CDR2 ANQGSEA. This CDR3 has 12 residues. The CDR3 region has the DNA TGCAGCGTGAGGACAGGGGGCTACGAGCAGTACTTC. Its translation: CSVRTGGYEQYF.

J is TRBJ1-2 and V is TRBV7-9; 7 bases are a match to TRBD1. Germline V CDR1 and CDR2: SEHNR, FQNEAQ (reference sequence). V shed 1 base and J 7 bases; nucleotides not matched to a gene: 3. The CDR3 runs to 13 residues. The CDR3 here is CASSLGQGGGYTF. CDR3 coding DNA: TGTGCCAGCAGCTTAGGACAGGGAGGTGGCTACACCTTC.

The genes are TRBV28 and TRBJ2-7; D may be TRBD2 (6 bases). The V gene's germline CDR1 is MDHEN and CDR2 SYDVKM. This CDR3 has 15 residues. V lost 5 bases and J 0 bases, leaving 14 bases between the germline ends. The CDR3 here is CASSPRRGNSYEQYF. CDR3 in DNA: TGTGCCAGCAGTCCCCGGAGGGGAAACTCCTACGAGCAGTACTTC.

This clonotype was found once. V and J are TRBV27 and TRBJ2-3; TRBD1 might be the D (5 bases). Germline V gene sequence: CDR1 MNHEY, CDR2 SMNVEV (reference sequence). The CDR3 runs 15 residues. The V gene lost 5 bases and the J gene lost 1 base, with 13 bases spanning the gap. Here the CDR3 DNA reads TGTGCCAGCAGTCCTTTGACAGCAGGCACAGATACGCAGTATTTT. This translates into CASSPLTAGTDTQYF.

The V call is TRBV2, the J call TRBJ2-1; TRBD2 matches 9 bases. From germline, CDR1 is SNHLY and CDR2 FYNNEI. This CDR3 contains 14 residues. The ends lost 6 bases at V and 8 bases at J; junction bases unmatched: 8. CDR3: CASREREASDEQFF. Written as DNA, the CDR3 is TGTGCCAGCAGGGAGCGGGAGGCATCGGATGAGCAGTTCTTC.

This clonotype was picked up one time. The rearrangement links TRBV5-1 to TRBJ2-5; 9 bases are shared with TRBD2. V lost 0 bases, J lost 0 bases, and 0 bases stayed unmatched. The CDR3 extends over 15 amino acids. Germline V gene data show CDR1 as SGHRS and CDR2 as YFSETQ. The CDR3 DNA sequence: TGCGCCAGCAGCTTGGGACTAGCGGACCAAGAGACCCAGTACTTC. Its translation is CASSLGLADQETQYF.

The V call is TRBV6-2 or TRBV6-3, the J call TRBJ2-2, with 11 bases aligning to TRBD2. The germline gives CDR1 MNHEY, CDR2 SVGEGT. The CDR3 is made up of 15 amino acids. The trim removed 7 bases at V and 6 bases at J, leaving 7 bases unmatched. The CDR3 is CASTLTSGSPGELFF. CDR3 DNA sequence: TGTGCCAGCACTCTAACTAGCGGGAGCCCCGGGGAGCTGTTTTTT.

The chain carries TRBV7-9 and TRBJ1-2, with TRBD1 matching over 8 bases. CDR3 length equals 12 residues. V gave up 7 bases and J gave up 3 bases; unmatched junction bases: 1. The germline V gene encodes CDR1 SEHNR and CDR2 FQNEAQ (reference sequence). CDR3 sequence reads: CASTQGDYGYTF. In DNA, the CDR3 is TGTGCCAGCACACAGGGGGACTATGGCTACACCTTC.